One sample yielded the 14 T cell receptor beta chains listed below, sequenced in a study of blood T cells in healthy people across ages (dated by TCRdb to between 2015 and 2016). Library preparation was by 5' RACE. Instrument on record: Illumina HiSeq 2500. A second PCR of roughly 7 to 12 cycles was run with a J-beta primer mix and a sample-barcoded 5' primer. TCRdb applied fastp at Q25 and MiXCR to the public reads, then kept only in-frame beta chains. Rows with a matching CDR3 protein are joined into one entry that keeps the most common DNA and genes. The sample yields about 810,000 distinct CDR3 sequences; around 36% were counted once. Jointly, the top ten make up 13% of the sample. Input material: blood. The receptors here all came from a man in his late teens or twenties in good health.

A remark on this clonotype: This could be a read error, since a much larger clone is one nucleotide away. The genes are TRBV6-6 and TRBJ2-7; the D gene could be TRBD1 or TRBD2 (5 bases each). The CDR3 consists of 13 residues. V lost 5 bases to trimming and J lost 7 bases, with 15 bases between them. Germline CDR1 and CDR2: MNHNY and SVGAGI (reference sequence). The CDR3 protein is CASSLGTPDEQYF. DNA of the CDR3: TGTGCCAGCAGTCTCGGGACGCCCGATGAGCAGTACTTC.

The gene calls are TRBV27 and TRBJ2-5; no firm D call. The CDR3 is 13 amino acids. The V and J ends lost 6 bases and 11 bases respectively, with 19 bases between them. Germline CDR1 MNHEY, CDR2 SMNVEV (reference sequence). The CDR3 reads CASRSNSGNEQYF. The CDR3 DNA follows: TGTGCCAGCAGATCAAATAGTGGAAATGAGCAGTACTTC.

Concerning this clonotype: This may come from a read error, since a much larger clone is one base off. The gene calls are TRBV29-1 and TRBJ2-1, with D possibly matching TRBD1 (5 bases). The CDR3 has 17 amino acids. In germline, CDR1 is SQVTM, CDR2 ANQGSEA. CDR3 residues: CSVEDPDSTLSCNEQFF. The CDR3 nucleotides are TGCAGCGTTGAAGATCCCGACAGTACCCTCTCCTGCAATGAGCAGTTCTTC.

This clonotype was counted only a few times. In DNA form, the CDR3 reads TGCAGTGCAGGGAAAGGGACGAACACTGAAGCTTTCTTT. Amino acids: CSAGKGTNTEAFF. The chain employs TRBV20-1 and TRBJ1-1; a possible D gene is TRBD1 (5 bases). The ends were cut back, 6 bases at V and 1 base at J, with 12 bases in the middle. The germline gives CDR1 DFQATT, CDR2 SNEGSKA (reference sequence). The CDR3 runs 13 residues.

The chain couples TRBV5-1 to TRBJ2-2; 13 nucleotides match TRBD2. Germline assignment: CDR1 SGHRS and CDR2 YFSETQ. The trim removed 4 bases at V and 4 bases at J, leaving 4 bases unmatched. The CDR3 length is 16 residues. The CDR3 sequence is CASSAGTSGVTGELFF. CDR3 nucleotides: TGCGCCAGCAGCGCAGGGACTAGCGGGGTCACCGGGGAGCTGTTTTTT. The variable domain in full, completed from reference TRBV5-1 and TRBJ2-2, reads KAGVTQTPRYLIKTRGQQVTLSCSPISGHRSVSWYQQTPGQGLQFLFEYFSETQRNKGNFPGRFSGRQFSNSRSEMNVSTLELGDSALYLCASSAGTSGVTGELFFGEGSRLTVL.

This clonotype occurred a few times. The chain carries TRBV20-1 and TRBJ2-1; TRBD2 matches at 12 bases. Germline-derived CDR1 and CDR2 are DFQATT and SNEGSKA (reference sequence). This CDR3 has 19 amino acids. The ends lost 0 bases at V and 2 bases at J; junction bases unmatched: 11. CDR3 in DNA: TGCAGTGCTAGAGATCGGGCTAGCGGGGGGGCCAGGACCTACAATGAGCAGTTCTTC. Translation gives CSARDRASGGARTYNEQFF.

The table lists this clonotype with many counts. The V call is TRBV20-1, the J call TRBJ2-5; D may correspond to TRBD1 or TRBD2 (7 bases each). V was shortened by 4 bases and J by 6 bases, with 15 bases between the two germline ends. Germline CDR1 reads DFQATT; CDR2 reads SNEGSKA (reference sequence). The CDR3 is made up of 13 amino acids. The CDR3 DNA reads TGCAGTGCTACTAACAGGGGAGGGAAGACCCAGTACTTC. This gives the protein CSATNRGGKTQYF.

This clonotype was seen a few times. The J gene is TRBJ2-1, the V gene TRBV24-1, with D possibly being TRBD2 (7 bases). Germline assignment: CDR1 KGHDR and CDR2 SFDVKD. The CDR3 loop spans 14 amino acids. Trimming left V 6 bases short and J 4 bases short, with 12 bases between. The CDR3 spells CATSRGASYNEQFF. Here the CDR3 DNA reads TGTGCCACCAGTCGGGGGGCCTCGTACAATGAGCAGTTCTTC.

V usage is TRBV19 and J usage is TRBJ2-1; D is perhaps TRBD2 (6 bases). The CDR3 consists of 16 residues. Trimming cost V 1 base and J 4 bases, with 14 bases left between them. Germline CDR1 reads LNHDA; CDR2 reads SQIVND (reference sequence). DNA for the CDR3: TGTGCCAGTAGTATAGGGGCGGGGACCCAATACAATGAGCAGTTCTTC. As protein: CASSIGAGTQYNEQFF.

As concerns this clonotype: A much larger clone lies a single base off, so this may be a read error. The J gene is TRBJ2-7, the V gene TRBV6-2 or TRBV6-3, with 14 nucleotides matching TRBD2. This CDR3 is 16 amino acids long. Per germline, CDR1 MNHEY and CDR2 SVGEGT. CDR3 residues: CASSPGLAGGPYKQYF. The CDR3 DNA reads TGTGCCAGCAGTCCAGGACTAGCGGGGGGACCCTACAAGCAGTACTTC.

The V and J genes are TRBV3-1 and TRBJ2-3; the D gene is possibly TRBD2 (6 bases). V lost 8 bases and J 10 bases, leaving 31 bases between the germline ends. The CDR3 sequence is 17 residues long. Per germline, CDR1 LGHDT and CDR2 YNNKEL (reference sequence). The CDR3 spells CASAPPQLASMVSAQYF. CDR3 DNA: TGTGCCAGCGCCCCGCCCCAACTAGCCTCAATGGTCTCGGCGCAGTATTTT.

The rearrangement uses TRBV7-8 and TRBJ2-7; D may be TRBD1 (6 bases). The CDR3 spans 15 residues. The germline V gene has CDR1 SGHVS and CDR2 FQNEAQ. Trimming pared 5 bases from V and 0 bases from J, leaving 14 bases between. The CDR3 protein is CASSASGAPSYEQYF. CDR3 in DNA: TGTGCCAGCAGCGCTTCAGGGGCGCCCTCCTACGAGCAGTACTTC.

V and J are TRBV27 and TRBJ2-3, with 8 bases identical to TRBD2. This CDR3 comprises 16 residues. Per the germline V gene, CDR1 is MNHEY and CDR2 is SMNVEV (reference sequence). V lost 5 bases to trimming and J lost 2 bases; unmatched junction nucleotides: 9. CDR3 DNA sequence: TGTGCCAGCAGTCTGTTAGCGGGGACGGCCACAGATACGCAGTATTTT. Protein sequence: CASSLLAGTATDTQYF.

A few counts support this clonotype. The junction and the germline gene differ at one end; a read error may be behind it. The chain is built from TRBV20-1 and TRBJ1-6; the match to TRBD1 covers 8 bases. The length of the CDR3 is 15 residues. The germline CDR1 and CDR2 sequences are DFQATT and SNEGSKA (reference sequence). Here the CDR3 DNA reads TGCAGTGCGAGAGGAGAGGACAGGGCCGGGTCACCCCTCCACTTT. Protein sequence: CSARGEDRAGSPLHF.